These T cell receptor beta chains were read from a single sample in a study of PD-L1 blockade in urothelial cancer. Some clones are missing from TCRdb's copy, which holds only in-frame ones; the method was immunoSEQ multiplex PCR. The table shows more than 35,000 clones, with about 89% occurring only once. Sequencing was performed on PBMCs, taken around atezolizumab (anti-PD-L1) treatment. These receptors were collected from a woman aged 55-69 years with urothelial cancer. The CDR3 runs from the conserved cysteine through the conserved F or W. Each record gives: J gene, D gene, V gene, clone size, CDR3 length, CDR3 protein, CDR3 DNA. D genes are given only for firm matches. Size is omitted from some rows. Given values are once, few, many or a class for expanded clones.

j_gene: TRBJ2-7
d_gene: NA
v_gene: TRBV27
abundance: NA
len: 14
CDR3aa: CASSSPLESYEQYF
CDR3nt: TGTGCCAGCAGTTCACCCTTGGAGTCTTACGAGCAGTACTTC

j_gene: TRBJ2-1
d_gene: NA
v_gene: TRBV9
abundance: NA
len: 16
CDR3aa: CASSTTWGEEGNEQFF
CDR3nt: TGTGCCAGCAGCACCACCTGGGGGGAGGAAGGCAATGAGCAGTTCTTC

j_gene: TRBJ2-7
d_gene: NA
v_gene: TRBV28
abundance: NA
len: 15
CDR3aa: CASRKQGMGLNEQYF
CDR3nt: TGTGCCAGCAGAAAACAGGGTATGGGCCTCAACGAGCAGTACTTC

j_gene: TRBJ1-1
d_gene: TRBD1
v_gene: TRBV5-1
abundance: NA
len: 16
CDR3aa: CASSLVPGGARTEAFF
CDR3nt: TGCGCCAGCAGCTTGGTGCCAGGGGGCGCCCGGACTGAAGCTTTCTTT

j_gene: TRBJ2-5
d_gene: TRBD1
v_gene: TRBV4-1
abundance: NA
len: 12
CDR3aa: CASRGPQGVQYF
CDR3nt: TGCGCCAGCAGAGGGCCCCAGGGGGTCCAGTACTTC

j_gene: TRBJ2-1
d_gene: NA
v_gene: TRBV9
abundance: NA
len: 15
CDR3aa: CASSLGRGSYNEQFF
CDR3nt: TGTGCCAGCAGCCTCGGGAGAGGCTCCTACAATGAGCAGTTCTTC

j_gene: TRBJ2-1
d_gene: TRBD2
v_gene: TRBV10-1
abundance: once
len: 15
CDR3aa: CASSEGIAGGNEQFF
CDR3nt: TGCGCCAGCAGTGAGGGGATAGCGGGAGGCAATGAGCAGTTCTTC

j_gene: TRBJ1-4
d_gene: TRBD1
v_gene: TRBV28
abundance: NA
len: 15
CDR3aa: CASSGWDRVGEKLFF
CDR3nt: TGTGCCAGCAGTGGATGGGACAGGGTTGGCGAAAAACTGTTTTTT

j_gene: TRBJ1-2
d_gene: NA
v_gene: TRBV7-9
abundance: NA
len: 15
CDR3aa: CASSQTIGTDYGYTF
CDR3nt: TGTGCCAGCAGTCAGACCATCGGAACAGACTATGGCTACACCTTC

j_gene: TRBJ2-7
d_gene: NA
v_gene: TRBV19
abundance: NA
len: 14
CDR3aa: CASSLRSGSYEQYF
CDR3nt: TGTGCCAGTAGTTTGCGGAGCGGATCCTACGAGCAGTACTTC

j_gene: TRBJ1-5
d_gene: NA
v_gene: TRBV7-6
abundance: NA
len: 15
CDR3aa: CASSLGQGLTQPQHF
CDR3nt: TGTGCCAGCAGCTTAGGTCAGGGGTTAACCCAGCCCCAGCATTTT

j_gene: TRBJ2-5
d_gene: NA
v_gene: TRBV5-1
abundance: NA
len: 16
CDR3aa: CASSLSSGGIRESQYF
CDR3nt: TGCGCCAGCAGCCTCTCGTCCGGGGGAATAAGAGAGTCCCAGTACTTC

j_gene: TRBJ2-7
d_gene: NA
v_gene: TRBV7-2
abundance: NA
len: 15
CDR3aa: CASSLDRGPTYEQYF
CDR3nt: TGTGCCAGCAGCTTAGATAGGGGCCCAACCTACGAGCAGTACTTC

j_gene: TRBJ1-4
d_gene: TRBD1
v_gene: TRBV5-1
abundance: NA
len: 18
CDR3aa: CASSLAGQGFGSAEKLFF
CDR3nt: TGCGCCAGCAGCTTGGCCGGACAGGGTTTCGGATCGGCCGAAAAACTGTTTTTT

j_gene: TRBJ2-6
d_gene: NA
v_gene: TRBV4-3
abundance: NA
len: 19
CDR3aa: CASSQDLREILAGANVLTF
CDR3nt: TGCGCCAGCAGCCAAGATCTCCGGGAGATACTTGCTGGGGCCAACGTCCTGACTTTC

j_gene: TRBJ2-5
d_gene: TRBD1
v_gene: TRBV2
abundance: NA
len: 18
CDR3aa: CASSVPSSGQGIQETQYF
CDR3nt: TGTGCCAGCAGTGTACCTTCGTCGGGACAGGGCATCCAAGAGACCCAGTACTTC

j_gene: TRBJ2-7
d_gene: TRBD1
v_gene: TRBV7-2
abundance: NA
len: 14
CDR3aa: CASSWTGTAREQYF
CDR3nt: TGTGCCAGCAGCTGGACCGGGACAGCGCGCGAGCAGTACTTC

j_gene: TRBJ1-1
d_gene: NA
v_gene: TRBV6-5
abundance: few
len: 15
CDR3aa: CASRNDHSRNTEAFF
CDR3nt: TGTGCCAGCAGAAATGACCACAGCAGGAACACTGAAGCTTTCTTT

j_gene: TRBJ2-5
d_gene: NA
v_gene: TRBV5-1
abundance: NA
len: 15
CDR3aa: CASSLYRGAQETQYF
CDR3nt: TGCGCCAGCAGCTTGTATCGCGGAGCCCAAGAGACCCAGTACTTC

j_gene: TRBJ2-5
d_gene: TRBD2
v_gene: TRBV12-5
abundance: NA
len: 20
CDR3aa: CASGLVLSAQRERQGWTQYF
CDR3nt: TGTGCTAGTGGTTTGGTACTGTCTGCCCAGCGGGAGAGGCAGGGGTGGACCCAGTACTTC

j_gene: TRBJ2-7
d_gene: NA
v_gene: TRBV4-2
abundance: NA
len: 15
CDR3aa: CASSQEALSSYEQYF
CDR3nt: TGTGCCAGCAGCCAAGAAGCTTTAAGCTCCTACGAGCAGTACTTC